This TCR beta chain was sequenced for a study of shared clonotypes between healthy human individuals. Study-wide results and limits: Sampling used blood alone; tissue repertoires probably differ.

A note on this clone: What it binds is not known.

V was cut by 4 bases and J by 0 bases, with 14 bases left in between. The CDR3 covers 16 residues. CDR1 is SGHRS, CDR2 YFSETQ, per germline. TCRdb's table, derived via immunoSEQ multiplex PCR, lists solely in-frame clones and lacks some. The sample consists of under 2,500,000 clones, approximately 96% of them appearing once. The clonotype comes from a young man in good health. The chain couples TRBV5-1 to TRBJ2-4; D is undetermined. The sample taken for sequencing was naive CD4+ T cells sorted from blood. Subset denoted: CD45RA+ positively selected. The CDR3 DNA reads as TGCGCCAGCAGCCCTCACTCGTCGGGAGCCAAAAACATTCAGTACTTC. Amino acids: CASSPHSSGAKNIQYF.